A single sample gave rise to the 7 T cell receptor beta chains below, sequenced in a study of cytomegalovirus exposure and HLA in healthy donors (dated by TCRdb to the late 2010s). The library relied on the immunoSEQ multiplex PCR assay. For the multiplex PCR, a mixture combining 60 forward primers for TCR Vbeta segments and 13 reverse primers for TCR Jbeta segments was used. TCRdb obtained this table from immuneACCESS and retained in-frame rearrangements with V and J assigned. These tables miss some clones; where compared with another copy, unresolved V genes account for less than half of the shortfall, and the remainder is unexplained. The sample table holds some 180,000 clones, of which 65% to 90% were seen once. In total, the top ten clones hold about 2% of the sample. Source material: PBMCs. These receptor sequences come from a male donor in good health and CMV-seronegative.

The CDR3 is CASSYRQGAEKLFF. The DNA of the CDR3 is TGTGCCAGCAGTTACCGGCAGGGGGCTGAAAAACTGTTTTTT. This rearrangement joins TRBV6-6 to TRBJ1-4; TRBD1 matches 8 bases. The V and J ends lost 2 bases and 7 bases, in that order; junction bases with no gene match: 3. This CDR3 contains 14 residues. Per germline, CDR1 MNHNY and CDR2 SVGAGI (reference sequence).

About this clone itself: This CDR3 is also generated by other DNA sequences in the sample. The chain combines TRBV19 with TRBJ1-5, with D uncertain. The CDR3 runs to 13 residues. Trimming left V 2 bases short and J 4 bases short, with 6 bases between. Germline V gene sequence: CDR1 LNHDA, CDR2 SQIVND (reference sequence). CDR3 nucleotide sequence: TGTGCCAGTAGTATACAAGCAAATCAGCCCCAGCATTTT. It yields the protein CASSIQANQPQHF.

The chain has TRBV27 and TRBJ2-3; possibly TRBD2 for D (6 bases). The CDR3 length is 17 residues. Trimming removed 2 bases at V and 2 bases at J, with 17 bases between. Germline V gene lookup returns CDR1 MNHEY and CDR2 SMNVEV (reference sequence). CDR3 in amino acids: CASSLRRVPLVTDTQYF. CDR3 DNA sequence: TGTGCCAGCAGTTTAAGGAGGGTACCCCTTGTCACAGATACGCAGTATTTT.

The genes are TRBV6-5 and TRBJ1-6, with 7 positions matching TRBD1. V lost 5 bases to trimming and J lost 6 bases; unmatched junction nucleotides: 4. There are 14 residues in the CDR3. The germline V gene encodes CDR1 MNHEY and CDR2 SVGAGI. The CDR3, as DNA: TGTGCCAGCAGTAAGGACAGGATTAATTCACCCCTCCACTTT. Translated, it gives CASSKDRINSPLHF.

The V call is TRBV27, the J call TRBJ1-4; no reliable D call. Between the trimmed V and J ends, which lost 5 bases and 1 base, there was a span of 2 bases. In germline, CDR1 is MNHEY, CDR2 SMNVEV (reference sequence). The CDR3 length is 12 residues. As DNA, the CDR3 is TGTGCCAGCAGTCGAACTAATGAAAAACTGTTTTTT. It is translated as CASSRTNEKLFF.

The genes are TRBV5-6 and TRBJ1-5; 7 nucleotides agree with TRBD1. The CDR3 runs 14 residues. Germline V gene sequence: CDR1 SGHDT, CDR2 YYEEEE. The ends lost 6 bases at V and 3 bases at J; junction bases unmatched: 6. CDR3 sequence reads: CASNSQGDNQPQHF. The CDR3 nucleotides are TGTGCCAGCAACAGCCAGGGGGACAATCAGCCCCAGCATTTT.

The V and J genes are TRBV5-4 and TRBJ2-5; 8 nucleotides line up with TRBD2. There are 15 residues in the CDR3. V lost 6 bases to trimming and J lost 2 bases; unmatched junction nucleotides: 9. Germline CDR1 is SGHNT and CDR2 is YYREEE (reference sequence). CDR3 region: CASTPPGGGQETQYF. DNA of the CDR3: TGTGCCAGCACCCCTCCGGGGGGGGGTCAAGAGACCCAGTACTTC.